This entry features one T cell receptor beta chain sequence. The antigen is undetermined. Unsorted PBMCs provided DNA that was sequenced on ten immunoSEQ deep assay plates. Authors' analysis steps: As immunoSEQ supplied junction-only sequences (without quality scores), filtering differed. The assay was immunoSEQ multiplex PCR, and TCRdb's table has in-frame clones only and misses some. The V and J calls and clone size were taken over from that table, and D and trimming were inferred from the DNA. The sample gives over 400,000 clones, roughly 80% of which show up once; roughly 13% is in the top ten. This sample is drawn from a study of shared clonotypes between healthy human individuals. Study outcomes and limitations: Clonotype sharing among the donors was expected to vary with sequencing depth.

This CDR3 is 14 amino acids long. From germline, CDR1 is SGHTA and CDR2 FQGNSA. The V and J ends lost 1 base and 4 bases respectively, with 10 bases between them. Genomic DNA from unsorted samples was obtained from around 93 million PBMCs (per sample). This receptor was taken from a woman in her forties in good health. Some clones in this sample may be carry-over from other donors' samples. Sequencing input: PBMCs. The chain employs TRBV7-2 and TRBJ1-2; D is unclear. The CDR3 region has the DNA TGTGCCAGCAGCTTAGAACAGAGTCTCTATGGCTACACCTTC. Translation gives CASSLEQSLYGYTF.